Listed here are 7 T cell receptor beta chains from one sample, sequenced in a study of human T cells and chemical hapten exposure. TCRdb re-called the RACE reads through MiXCR, storing one row per CDR3 protein. The profile shows about 250,000 distinct CDR3 sequences, roughly 7.4% of them singletons. Regarding time point: pre-sensitization, week 0. The treatment: therapeutic diphenylcyclopropenone sensitization with weekly scalp DPC. The sample in question was whole blood, obtained in connection with sensitization to the hapten diphenylcyclopropenone (DPC). Every receptor here comes from a man younger than 35 with alopecia areata. Some clones in this sample may be carry-over from other donors' samples.

This clonotype came up a few times. The chain is built from TRBV6-2 or TRBV6-3 and TRBJ2-2, with TRBD2 identical over 7 bases. V gave up 7 bases and J gave up 0 bases; unmatched junction bases: 8. This CDR3 spans 16 amino acids. CDR1 is MNHEY, CDR2 SVGEGT, per germline. The CDR3 nucleotides read TGTGCCAGCATTAAAGCGGGGCTCTCGAACACCGGGGAGCTGTTTTTT. It is translated as CASIKAGLSNTGELFF.

Many counts were recorded for this clonotype. This chain uses TRBV10-3 with TRBJ2-7; 11 positions match TRBD1. Trimming cost V 4 bases and J 2 bases; bases outside gene matches: 4. The CDR3 runs 15 residues. Germline V gene sequence: CDR1 ENHRY, CDR2 SYGVKD. CDR3 sequence reads: CAISAGQGATYEQYF. CDR3 nucleotide sequence: TGTGCCATCAGTGCCGGACAGGGGGCTACCTACGAGCAGTACTTC.

This clonotype was counted ten times or more. The chain uses TRBV7-9 and TRBJ2-4; D gene ambiguous. Trimming left V 1 base short and J 0 bases short, with 4 bases between. The germline V gene has CDR1 SEHNR and CDR2 FQNEAQ (reference sequence). The CDR3 covers 14 residues. The CDR3, as DNA: TGTGCCAGCAGCTTAGTTCCAGCCAAAAACATTCAGTACTTC. Translated: CASSLVPAKNIQYF.

The chain is built from TRBV4-1 and TRBJ1-1, with unresolved D. Germline V gives CDR1 MGHRA, CDR2 YSYEKL. V lost 6 bases to trimming and J lost 1 base, with 12 bases between them. CDR3 length: 14 residues. CDR3 sequence: CASRSIVRNTEAFF. CDR3 DNA sequence: TGCGCCAGCAGATCAATCGTCAGGAACACTGAAGCTTTCTTT.

This clonotype was recorded many times. The J gene is TRBJ2-1, the V gene TRBV7-2, with 14 bases matching TRBD2. Losses at the gene ends were 4 bases for V and 10 bases for J; bases not matched to a gene: 3. This CDR3 contains 14 residues. In germline, CDR1 is SGHTA, CDR2 FQGNSA. DNA for the CDR3: TGTGCCAGCAGCTCCGGGACTAGCGGGGGCGAGCAGTTCTTC. Protein product: CASSSGTSGGEQFF.

There are a few counts of this clonotype. This chain joins TRBV5-6 and TRBJ1-2; 8 bases are a match to TRBD1. In germline, CDR1 is SGHDT, CDR2 YYEEEE. The CDR3 is 15 amino acids. After removal of 0 bases from V and 7 bases from J, the junction contained 8 bases not matched to a gene. The CDR3 DNA sequence: TGTGCCAGCAGCTTGGTCGGACAGGGAGGCTTTGGCTACACCTTC. Protein product: CASSLVGQGGFGYTF.

The V gene is TRBV24-1, the J gene TRBJ2-2; 8 nucleotides align to TRBD2. The germline CDR1 and CDR2 sequences are KGHDR and SFDVKD. V was clipped by 3 bases and J by 0 bases; unmatched bases: 2. The CDR3 loop spans 16 amino acids. CDR3: CATSDLSGANTGELFF. The CDR3 DNA sequence: TGTGCCACCAGTGATCTTAGCGGGGCGAACACCGGGGAGCTGTTTTTT.